Described below is a single TCR beta chain sequence and its context. The data were taken from a study of blood T cell repertoires in COVID-19. Overall study: Sample material is recorded as cDNA or gDNA derived from T cells, B-cell-depleted T cells, or PBMCs.

The table came from immunoSEQ multiplex PCR; TCRdb's copy has only in-frame clones and leaves some out. The sample records some 190,000 clones, 85% being singletons. Germline V gene sequence: CDR1 SGHRS, CDR2 YFSETQ. The CDR3 length is 11 residues. Trimming shortened V by 5 bases and J by 2 bases, and 4 bases separated the two germline ends. This chain joins TRBV5-1 and TRBJ2-5; D unresolved. The source material was peripheral blood. This TCR came from a woman aged 80 or over with acute or convalescent COVID-19. CDR3 DNA sequence: TGCGCCAGCAGTATTCAAGAGACCCAGTACTTC. It codes for CASSIQETQYF.